Presented here are 5 T cell receptor beta chains from one specimen sequenced in a study of blood T cell repertoires in COVID-19 (dated by TCRdb to 2018 to 2021). The receptor library was made with the immunoSEQ multiplex PCR assay. Not all clones reach the TCRdb copy of this immuneACCESS table, which keeps in-frame sequences only. Checked studies attribute under half of the gap to unresolved V genes and leave the rest unexplained. In all, the sample holds about 370,000 clones, and 90% to 95% of those were seen once. The ten largest make up about 0.86% of the sample. Sequenced sample: PBMCs or T cells enriched from blood (not recorded which). Receptors originate from a woman aged 40 to 50 who had been exposed to COVID-19.

The table lists this clone with a count of one. This chain connects TRBV2 to TRBJ2-5; the D gene is possibly TRBD1 (6 bases). This CDR3 has 14 residues. The V and J ends lost 6 bases and 3 bases respectively, with 14 bases between them. Germline-derived CDR1 and CDR2 are SNHLY and FYNNEI. CDR3 nucleotides: TGTGCCAGCAGGCTTAACAGGGCGGAAGAGACCCAGTACTTC. It encodes CASRLNRAEETQYF.

The chain is built from TRBV7-2 and TRBJ2-7; 7 bases match TRBD1. Germline V gene data show CDR1 as SGHTA and CDR2 as FQGNSA. CDR3 length: 12 residues. The V segment lost 5 bases and the J segment 6 bases; nucleotides outside the gene matches: 4. The CDR3, as DNA: TGTGCCAGCAGCGATTACAGGGGCGAGCAGTACTTC. It encodes CASSDYRGEQYF.

V is TRBV14 and J is TRBJ1-6, with D perhaps TRBD1 (6 bases). This CDR3 has 13 amino acids. Trimming took 5 bases from V and 7 from J, leaving 9 bases between them. Looked up from germline, CDR1 is SGHDN and CDR2 is FVKESK. The CDR3 coding sequence is TGTGCCAGCAGCGACAGGTCAAATTCACCCCTCCACTTT. Translated, it gives CASSDRSNSPLHF.

The chain carries TRBV18 and TRBJ2-5; TRBD1 matches 8 bases. CDR3 length equals 17 residues. The V and J ends lost 3 bases and 0 bases, in that order; junction bases with no gene match: 9. From germline, CDR1 is KGHSH and CDR2 LQKENI. CDR3 in DNA: TGTGCCAGCTCACCTCCAGGGGGCGAATACAACCAAGAGACCCAGTACTTC. Amino acids: CASSPPGGEYNQETQYF.

The chain recombines TRBV29-1 with TRBJ2-7; 9 positions match TRBD1. Germline V gene data show CDR1 as SQVTM and CDR2 as ANQGSEA. The length of the CDR3 is 13 residues. Trimming at V came to 4 bases and at J to 2 bases, leaving 3 bases not matched to a gene. This CDR3 is CSVGRDRAYEQYF. In DNA, the CDR3 is TGCAGCGTTGGCCGGGACAGGGCCTACGAGCAGTACTTC.